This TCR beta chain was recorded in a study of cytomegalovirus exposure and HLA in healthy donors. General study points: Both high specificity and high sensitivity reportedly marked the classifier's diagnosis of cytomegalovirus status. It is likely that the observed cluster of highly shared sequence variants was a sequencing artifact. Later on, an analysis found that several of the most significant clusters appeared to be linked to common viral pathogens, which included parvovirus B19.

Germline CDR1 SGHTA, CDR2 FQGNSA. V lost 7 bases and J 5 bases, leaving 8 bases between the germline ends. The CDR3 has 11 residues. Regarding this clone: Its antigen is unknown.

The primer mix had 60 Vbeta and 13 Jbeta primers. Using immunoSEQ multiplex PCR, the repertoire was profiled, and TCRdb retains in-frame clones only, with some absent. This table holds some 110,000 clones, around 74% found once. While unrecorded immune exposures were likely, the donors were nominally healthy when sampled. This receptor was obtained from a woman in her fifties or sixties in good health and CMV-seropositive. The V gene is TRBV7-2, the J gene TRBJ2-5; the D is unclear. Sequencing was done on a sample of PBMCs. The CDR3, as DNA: TGTGCCAGCACCCGCCGGGAGACCCAGTACTTC. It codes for CASTRRETQYF.